A single sample is the source of the 14 T cell receptor beta chains below, sequenced in a study of shared clonotypes between healthy human individuals. Only CD45RO-negative cells positively selected for CCR7 counted as naive CD8 cells, so terminally differentiated effector memory CD45RA+ cells were excluded. Profiled with immunoSEQ multiplex PCR; TCRdb holds only in-frame clones, not every one. Of hundreds of thousands of clones listed, more than 95% are singletons. The sequencing sample was made of naive CD8+ T cells sorted from blood. These receptors all stem from a man younger than 40 in good health.

The V call is TRBV7-9, the J call TRBJ2-4, with D possibly being TRBD1 (5 bases). The germline V and J ends were trimmed by 5 bases and 13 bases, with 15 bases remaining between them. The germline V gene has CDR1 SEHNR and CDR2 FQNEAQ (reference sequence). The CDR3 has 12 amino acids. The CDR3 reads CASSLDSHYQYF. CDR3 in DNA: TGTGCCAGCAGCCTCGACAGCCACTACCAGTACTTC.

In this sample, this clone turned up once. The chain combines TRBV27 with TRBJ2-2; 7 positions agree with TRBD1. Trimming cost V 6 bases and J 6 bases; bases outside gene matches: 4. The CDR3 is made up of 13 amino acids. CDR1 MNHEY and CDR2 SMNVEV come from the germline V gene (reference sequence). CDR3: CASSFTGAGELFF. The CDR3 DNA is TGTGCCAGCAGCTTTACAGGGGCCGGGGAGCTGTTTTTT.

In its sample, this clone was seen once. The J gene is TRBJ2-1, the V gene TRBV25-1, with 9 nucleotides matching TRBD2. The CDR3 spans 15 residues. Unmatched junction bases numbered 7, after V lost 4 bases and J lost 6 bases. The germline V gene encodes CDR1 MGHDK and CDR2 SYGVNS. Here the CDR3 reads CASSVPGLASNEQFF. As DNA, the CDR3 is TGTGCCAGCAGTGTTCCGGGACTAGCATCCAATGAGCAGTTCTTC.

The chain joins TRBV5-4 to TRBJ2-3; a possible D gene is TRBD2 (6 bases). This CDR3 is built from 14 residues. CDR1 is SGHNT and CDR2 is YYREEE in the germline V gene (reference sequence). V lost 3 bases and J 5 bases, leaving 13 bases between the germline ends. CDR3 region: CASSSGDSLDTQYF. CDR3 in DNA: TGTGCCAGCAGCTCCGGGGACTCACTAGATACGCAGTATTTT.

V usage is TRBV7-2 and J usage is TRBJ2-7; 7 positions agree with TRBD1. Looked up from germline, CDR1 is SGHTA and CDR2 is FQGNSA. The CDR3 length is 17 residues. V lost 1 base, J lost 2 bases, and 11 bases stayed unmatched. This CDR3 is CASSLEHDRVWTYEQYF. The DNA of the CDR3 is TGTGCCAGCAGCTTAGAACACGACAGGGTCTGGACCTACGAGCAGTACTTC.

This clone was observed a single time. The chain uses TRBV11-2 and TRBJ2-7; TRBD2 aligns across 10 bases. The CDR3 covers 17 residues. The junction had 8 bases not matched to a gene; V was cut back by 1 base and J by 2 bases. Germline lookup yields CDR1 SGHAT and CDR2 FQNNGV. CDR3: CASSLGLAGEVAYEQYF. In DNA, the CDR3 is TGTGCCAGCAGCTTAGGGCTAGCGGGAGAAGTTGCCTACGAGCAGTACTTC.

The chain is built from TRBV9 and TRBJ2-1; D might be TRBD2 (6 bases). V was clipped by 4 bases and J by 0 bases, with 11 bases between them. The CDR3 totals 15 residues. Germline loops: CDR1 SGDLS, CDR2 YYNGEE. This CDR3 reads CASSRRGSSYNEQFF. The DNA of the CDR3 is TGTGCCAGCAGCAGACGGGGGAGCTCCTACAATGAGCAGTTCTTC.

This chain uses TRBV18 with TRBJ1-2, with a weak D call TRBD1 (5 bases). Germline V gives CDR1 KGHSH, CDR2 LQKENI. This CDR3 is built from 14 residues. Trimming removed 3 bases from V and 5 bases from J, with 13 bases in between. CDR3 DNA sequence: TGTGCCAGCTCACCGAGCGGGACGGAATATGGCTACACCTTC. Amino acids: CASSPSGTEYGYTF.

The chain carries TRBV27 and TRBJ2-7, with 7 bases fitting TRBD1. The germline V gene has CDR1 MNHEY and CDR2 SMNVEV (reference sequence). J was trimmed by 3 bases and V by 0 bases; bases with no gene match: 5. The CDR3 totals 15 residues. As DNA, the CDR3 is TGTGCCAGCAGTTTATCGGGACAGTTAGACTACGAGCAGTACTTC. Translating it yields CASSLSGQLDYEQYF.

The rearrangement uses TRBV27 and TRBJ2-1; TRBD1 aligns across 7 bases. The germline V gene encodes CDR1 MNHEY and CDR2 SMNVEV (reference sequence). The CDR3 runs 15 residues. V gave up 6 bases and J gave up 1 base; unmatched junction bases: 6. CDR3 in DNA: TGTGCCAGCAGATTTCCGGGACAGTCCTACAATGAGCAGTTCTTC. As protein: CASRFPGQSYNEQFF.

V and J are TRBV11-3 and TRBJ2-7, with D uncertain. V dropped 2 bases and J dropped 5 bases, with 4 bases sitting between them. The CDR3 has 11 residues. CDR1 and CDR2 (germline): SGHNT, YENEEA. The CDR3 reads CASSLRDEQYF. CDR3 DNA: TGTGCCAGCAGCTTAAGAGACGAGCAGTACTTC.

This chain connects TRBV7-9 to TRBJ2-7; 8 bases are a match to TRBD1. Per germline, CDR1 SEHNR and CDR2 FQNEAQ (reference sequence). With 5 bases clipped from V and 3 bases from J, the junction kept 12 bases outside the gene matches. The CDR3 contains 16 residues. CDR3: CASSPRRGGQGYEQYF. Here the CDR3 DNA reads TGTGCCAGCAGCCCCCGCCGGGGCGGACAGGGCTACGAGCAGTACTTC.

This clone was recorded once. CDR3 coding DNA: TGCGCCAGCAGGTTAACTAGCGGGTTCGCCTACGAGCAGTACTTC. Encoded protein: CASRLTSGFAYEQYF. The chain carries TRBV5-1 and TRBJ2-7; 9 bases line up with TRBD2. V lost 5 bases, J lost 2 bases, and 8 bases stayed unmatched. The CDR3 is 15 residues long. Looked up from germline, CDR1 is SGHRS and CDR2 is YFSETQ.

The rearrangement joins TRBV7-2 to TRBJ2-3, with D possibly TRBD1 on 6 matching bases. The germline CDR1 and CDR2 sequences are SGHTA and FQGNSA. V was cut by 1 base and J by 2 bases, with 10 bases left in between. This CDR3 is built from 15 residues. The CDR3 loop is CASSLGGRITDTQYF. The DNA of the CDR3 is TGTGCCAGCAGCTTAGGGGGGCGGATCACAGATACGCAGTATTTT.